Included here is one T cell receptor (beta chain) sequence, with context. The data originate from a study of blood T cell repertoires in COVID-19. The overall study: Acute and convalescent COVID-19 samples came from the United States, Italy and Spain. The cDNA or gDNA used as material had been derived from T cells, B-cell-depleted T cells, or PBMCs.

The CDR3 has 19 residues. Germline V gene lookup returns CDR1 MGHRA and CDR2 YSYEKL. Losses at the gene ends were 0 bases for V and 2 bases for J; bases not matched to a gene: 9. In the original analysis: Amplifying reference gene primers gave estimates of nucleated cell counts. Assay used: immunoSEQ multiplex PCR; TCRdb lists only in-frame clones, some missing. V, J and clone size are taken as reported in that table, and D and trimming were inferred from the DNA itself. The sample shows 70,000 to 95,000 clones, around 81% of them seen only once. The rearrangement joins TRBV4-1 to TRBJ2-6; 8 bases fit TRBD1. This TCR was sampled from a woman aged 70-85 years with acute or convalescent COVID-19. What was sequenced was peripheral blood. The DNA of the CDR3 is TGCGCCAGCAGCCAAGAGAGGAGGACAGGGATTACTGGGGCCAACGTCCTGACTTTC. This gives the protein CASSQERRTGITGANVLTF.